This is a list of T cell receptor beta chains from one sample in a study of cytomegalovirus exposure and HLA in healthy donors. Data came from immunoSEQ multiplex PCR; TCRdb stores just in-frame clones and leaves some out. Of about 94,000 clones listed, approximately 66% were seen once; the top ten hold roughly 3.9%. Source material: PBMCs. These receptors all stem from a man in his thirties or forties in good health and CMV-seronegative. Each CDR3 is given with its conserved first and last residue. The D gene is left open where the match is weak. Clone size is not always given. Where it is, it says once, few, many or a class for expanded clones.

J,V,D,size,DNA,CDR3
TRBJ2-7,TRBV5-4,TRBD1,few,TGTGCCAGCAGCCGTTGGATATCGGGCAGGGGGCTCGACGAGCAGTACTTC,CASSRWISGRGLDEQYF
TRBJ1-4,TRBV5-4,TRBD1,-,TGTGCCAGCAGTTACGGGACAGACAATGAAAAACTGTTTTTT,CASSYGTDNEKLFF
TRBJ1-5,TRBV7-8,TRBD1,-,TGTGCCAGCAGCTTATATCGACAGGGGAACAATCAGCCCCAGCATTTT,CASSLYRQGNNQPQHF
TRBJ2-7,TRBV7-2,-,-,TGTGCCAGCAGCCTACAAGCGGGTGCCGCCTACGAGCAGTACTTC,CASSLQAGAAYEQYF
TRBJ2-3,TRBV6-1,TRBD2,once,TGTGCCAGCAGTCAAGGGACTAGCGGGGGATTGGGCACAGATACGCAGTATTTT,CASSQGTSGGLGTDTQYF
TRBJ1-1,TRBV25-1,-,-,TGTGCCAGCAAAGATCCGGGAGGGCCTGAAGCTTTCTTT,CASKDPGGPEAFF
TRBJ2-1,TRBV10-3,-,-,TGTGCCGCGGGACTCGTCGGTGAGCAGTTCTTC,CAAGLVGEQFF
TRBJ1-2,TRBV5-1,TRBD1,-,TGCGCCAGCAGCGGGACGGGCAGGGGGAACTATGGCTACACCTTC,CASSGTGRGNYGYTF
TRBJ1-3,TRBV11-2,-,few,TGTGCCAGCAGCTTGGTCGGTAACACCATATATTTT,CASSLVGNTIYF
TRBJ1-2,TRBV6-5,TRBD1,few,TGTGCCAGCAGTTACGGGGACAGATCTAACTATGGCTACACCTTC,CASSYGDRSNYGYTF
TRBJ2-2,TRBV7-9,-,few,TGTGCCAGCAGCTTAGGTAGTTTGGGCATCATGAACACCGGGGAGCTGTTTTTT,CASSLGSLGIMNTGELFF
TRBJ2-1,TRBV2,-,-,TGTGCCAGCAGTGAACTAAGCTCCTACAATGAGCAGTTCTTC,CASSELSSYNEQFF
TRBJ2-7,TRBV7-2,TRBD2,-,TGTGCCAGCAGCTTAGCGGGGCTAGCGGGGGACCCATACGAGCAGTACTTC,CASSLAGLAGDPYEQYF
TRBJ2-5,TRBV6-1,-,-,TGTGCCAGCGGTGTGCGCTCTGAGACCCAGTACTTC,CASGVRSETQYF
TRBJ2-7,TRBV19,TRBD1,few,TGTGCCACAACCGGGACAGGGTTAGACGAGCAGTACTTC,CATTGTGLDEQYF
TRBJ1-1,TRBV7-2,-,-,TGTGCCAGCAGCTTAACCCCCGTCGGTGAAGCTTTCTTT,CASSLTPVGEAFF
TRBJ1-2,TRBV5-6,-,-,TGTGCCAGCAGCCAAACCCTAGTAGGCAGCCCGATGGGTTATGGCTACACCTTC,CASSQTLVGSPMGYGYTF
TRBJ1-1,TRBV10-3,-,few,TGTGCCATCAGTGTAGCAGTAATGAACACTGAAGCTTTCTTT,CAISVAVMNTEAFF
TRBJ1-1,TRBV4-1,-,-,TGCGCCAGCAGCCAAGCCACAGACTATGAAGCTTTCTTT,CASSQATDYEAFF
TRBJ1-1,TRBV25-1,TRBD1,-,TGTGCCAGCAGTAGGGACAGACGTGGGAACACTGAAGCTTTCTTT,CASSRDRRGNTEAFF
TRBJ2-5,TRBV11-2,TRBD2,-,TGTGCCAGCAGCTTAACGACTAGCGGGAGATGGTTCGGAGAGACCCAGTACTTC,CASSLTTSGRWFGETQYF
TRBJ2-5,TRBV7-9,TRBD1,-,TGTGCCAGCAGCCAAGGGACAGAAGAGTACTTC,CASSQGTEEYF
TRBJ1-6,TRBV7-8,-,few,TGTGCCAGCAGCTTAGGGCAGGGTCCCAATTCACCCCTCCACTTT,CASSLGQGPNSPLHF
TRBJ1-1,TRBV27,-,-,TGTGCCAGCAGATCGACAGTTACTGAAGCTTTCTTT,CASRSTVTEAFF
TRBJ1-6,TRBV28,TRBD1,-,TGTGCCAGCTCGTCCCTCCCCGTTTACTGGGGACAGCGTTCACCCCTCCACTTT,CASSSLPVYWGQRSPLHF
TRBJ1-3,TRBV10-3,-,-,TGTGCCATCAGTGTCGGCCAGGGGGGAAACACCATATATTTT,CAISVGQGGNTIYF
TRBJ2-3,TRBV12-5,TRBD2,-,TGTGCTAGTGGTCCGCGGGAGAGCAGCACAGATACGCAGTATTTT,CASGPRESSTDTQYF
TRBJ1-6,TRBV6-6,TRBD1,-,TGTGCCAGCAGTTACGAAGGGGGCAGGGATTCACCCCTCCACTTT,CASSYEGGRDSPLHF
TRBJ1-1,TRBV7-6,TRBD1,once,TGTGCCAGCAGCGAAGGGGGCATGGGCACTGAAGCTTTCTTT,CASSEGGMGTEAFF
TRBJ2-3,TRBV7-9,-,-,TGTGCCAGCAGCCTGGACTGGGCAGATACGCAGTATTTT,CASSLDWADTQYF
TRBJ1-4,TRBV2,TRBD1,-,TGTGCCAGCACCGCCTGGGACAGCGTTCTGAGGTCCGTTGATGAAAAACTGTTTTTT,CASTAWDSVLRSVDEKLFF
TRBJ1-1,TRBV15,-,-,TGTGCCACCAGCAGTCCACAGGTGAGAGCTTTCTTT,CATSSPQVRAFF